The source of this TCR beta chain is a study of cytomegalovirus exposure and HLA in healthy donors. Study-level results: Many donors carried some public TCRs, although rarity characterized most TCR sequences. The authors confirmed in vitro that three CMV-associated chains were specific for CMV antigens.

To note about this clone: The target antigen is unknown.

The V end lost 4 bases, the J end lost 8 bases, and 6 bases lay between the germline ends. The CDR3 consists of 12 residues. Looked up from germline, CDR1 is ENHRY and CDR2 is SYGVKD. PCR used 60 Vbeta primers and 13 Jbeta primers. Data came from immunoSEQ multiplex PCR; TCRdb stores just in-frame clones and leaves some out. The sample records some 110,000 clones, over 75% being singletons. Source material: PBMCs. The V call is TRBV10-3, the J call TRBJ1-6; no reliable D call. This receptor was obtained from a man under 40 in good health and CMV-seronegative. The CDR3 here is CAISVGDSPLHF. The DNA of the CDR3 is TGTGCCATCAGTGTCGGAGATTCACCCCTCCACTTT.